The source of this T cell receptor beta chain is a study of T cells expressing NK-cell markers. On this clonotype itself: Its specificity is not known.

No DNA is given; TCRdb re-called the 5' RACE reads and lists each CDR3 protein once. Its table records about 450,000 distinct CDR3 sequences. General study points: Leadership of the CD3+CD56-NKG2C+ fraction also belonged to these clonotypes in several donors. Each of about six donors carried dominant NKG2C+ clonotypes accounting for about 1.0-7.5% of CD8+ T cells.

This clonotype was sampled from a woman between 18 and 75 years old in good health. The sequenced material came from blood T cells: a sorted CD56 or NKG2C T cell subset, CD4+ or CD8+ T cells, or bulk PBMC T cells (not recorded which).

The CDR3 spells CASTLIWGETKNIQYF. This sequence joins TRBV6-1 and TRBJ2-4; the TCRdb D gene call, TRBD1, has no DNA to confirm it. The germline CDR1 and CDR2 sequences are MNHNS and SASEGT. This CDR3 has 16 residues.